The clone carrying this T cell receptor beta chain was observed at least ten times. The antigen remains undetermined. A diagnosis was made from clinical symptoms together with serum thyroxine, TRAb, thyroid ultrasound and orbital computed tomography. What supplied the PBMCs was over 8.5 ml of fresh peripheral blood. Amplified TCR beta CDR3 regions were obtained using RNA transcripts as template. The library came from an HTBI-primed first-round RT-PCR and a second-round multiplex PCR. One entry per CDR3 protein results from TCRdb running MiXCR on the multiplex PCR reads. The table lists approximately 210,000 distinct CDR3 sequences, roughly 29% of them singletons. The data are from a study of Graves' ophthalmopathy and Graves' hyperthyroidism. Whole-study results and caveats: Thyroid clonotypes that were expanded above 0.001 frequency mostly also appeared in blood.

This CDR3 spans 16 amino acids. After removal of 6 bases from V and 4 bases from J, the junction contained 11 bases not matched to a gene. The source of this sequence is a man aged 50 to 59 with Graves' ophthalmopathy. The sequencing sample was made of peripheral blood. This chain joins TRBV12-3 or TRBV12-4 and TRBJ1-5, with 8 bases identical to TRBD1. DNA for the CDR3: TGTGCCAGCAGCCTAAGCTGGGACAGGCGTAATCAGCCCCAGCATTTT. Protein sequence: CASSLSWDRRNQPQHF.